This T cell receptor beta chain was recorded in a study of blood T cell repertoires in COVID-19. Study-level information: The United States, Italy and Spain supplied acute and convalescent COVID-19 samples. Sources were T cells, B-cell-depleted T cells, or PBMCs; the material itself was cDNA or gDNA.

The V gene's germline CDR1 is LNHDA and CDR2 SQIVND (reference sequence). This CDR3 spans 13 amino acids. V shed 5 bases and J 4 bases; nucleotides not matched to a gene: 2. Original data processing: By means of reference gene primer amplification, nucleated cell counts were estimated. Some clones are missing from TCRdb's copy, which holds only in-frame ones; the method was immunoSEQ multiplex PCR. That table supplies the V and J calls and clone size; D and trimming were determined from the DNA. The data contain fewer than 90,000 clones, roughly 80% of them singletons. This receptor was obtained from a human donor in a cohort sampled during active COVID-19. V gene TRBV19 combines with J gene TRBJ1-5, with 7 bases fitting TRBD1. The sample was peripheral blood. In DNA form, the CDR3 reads TGTGCCAGTAGTTACAGGGGAAATCAGCCCCAGCATTTT. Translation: CASSYRGNQPQHF.